This T cell receptor (beta chain) emerged from a study of T-cell memory formation after mild COVID-19. Findings and caveats of the study: There was a balanced CD4/CD8 profile in clones contracting day 15 to 85, and later expanders leaned CD4+. CD4+ contracting clones lay mainly in CM and EM, CD8+ ones in EMRA. Memory from before infection featured some responding clones, which suggests cross-reactive memory joined.

This clonotype was picked up a small number of times. Its antigen remains unidentified. After 5'RACE with constant-segment primers, TCR alpha and TCR beta cDNA libraries carrying sample barcodes and UMIs were obtained. From the 5' RACE reads, TCRdb called clonotypes with MiXCR, one entry per CDR3 protein. The sample includes around 420,000 distinct CDR3 sequences, roughly 26% of them seen just once. The clonotype comes from an adult woman who had mild COVID-19 (a few samples of this study predate the infection). Cell type and time point are not known. Sequencing input: PBMCs or a T cell subset sorted from them (not recorded which).

In nucleotides, the CDR3 is TGCGCCAGCAGCTCGGGCTATACGGATTCACCCCTCCACTTT. This codes for CASSSGYTDSPLHF. The V gene is TRBV5-1, the J gene TRBJ1-6; D remains ambiguous. Germline V gene lookup returns CDR1 SGHRS and CDR2 YFSETQ. Trimming took off 3 bases at V and 8 bases at J, with 12 bases between the two ends. This CDR3 has 14 residues.